This T cell receptor beta chain was sequenced in a study of blood T cell repertoires in COVID-19. Study information: Sample material is recorded as cDNA or gDNA derived from T cells, B-cell-depleted T cells, or PBMCs.

V lost 4 bases and J 6 bases, leaving 6 bases between the germline ends. This CDR3 is 10 amino acids long. Germline V CDR1 and CDR2: SQVTM, ANQGSEA. Produced via immunoSEQ multiplex PCR; TCRdb's table is partial and in-frame only. The sample shows 120,000 or so clones, about 81% of them seen only once. The origin of this receptor is a man younger than 40 with COVID-19, enrolled during active disease. Sample: peripheral blood. The chain joins TRBV29-1 to TRBJ1-1; no definite D call. CDR3 bases: TGCAGCGTTGCAACTCCTGAAGCTTTCTTT. Translated, it gives CSVATPEAFF.